The 5 T cell receptor beta chains in this list originate from one sample, sequenced in a study of blood T cell repertoires in COVID-19. Sequencing used immunoSEQ multiplex PCR; TCRdb keeps in-frame clones, though not all of them. The table has about 220,000 clones, 82% seen once. Sequencing was done on a sample of PBMCs or T cells enriched from blood (not recorded which). The receptors derive from a woman aged 55-75 years who had recovered from COVID-19.

The V call is TRBV6-5, the J call TRBJ1-2, with D possibly being TRBD1 (5 bases). This CDR3 spans 13 amino acids. Per germline, CDR1 MNHEY and CDR2 SVGAGI. Trimming took 2 bases from V and 7 from J, leaving 11 bases between them. The CDR3 spells CASSYDSKGGYTF. The CDR3 DNA reads as TGTGCCAGCAGTTACGACAGTAAGGGTGGCTACACCTTC.

J is TRBJ2-1 and V is TRBV7-2, with TRBD2 matching 7 bases. J was trimmed by 5 bases and V by 1 base; bases with no gene match: 5. This CDR3 comprises 15 residues. The V gene's germline CDR1 is SGHTA and CDR2 FQGNSA. The CDR3 DNA sequence: TGTGCCAGCAGCTTAGACGGGAGGACTAACAATGAGCAGTTCTTC. This gives the protein CASSLDGRTNNEQFF.

This chain links TRBV29-1 with TRBJ2-1; D is undetermined. The CDR3 length is 12 residues. Germline V gene data show CDR1 as SQVTM and CDR2 as ANQGSEA. Deletions cut 6 bases from V and 6 bases from J, with 12 bases between. The CDR3 DNA reads TGCAGCGTCCCCCCCAGTGGCAATGAGCAGTTCTTC. Residues: CSVPPSGNEQFF.

This chain links TRBV3-1 (or the pseudogene TRBV3-2) with TRBJ2-2, with a possible D match to TRBD1 (6 bases). Germline V lookup: CDR1 LGHDT, CDR2 YNNKEL (reference sequence). V was cut by 0 bases and J by 5 bases, with 13 bases left in between. This CDR3 has 16 residues. The chain's CDR3 is CASSQDRGVRTGELFF. CDR3 DNA sequence: TGTGCCAGCAGCCAAGACAGGGGAGTAAGGACCGGGGAGCTGTTTTTT.

In this sample, this clone turned up once. The genes are TRBV5-1 and TRBJ2-3, with TRBD2 matching 8 bases. CDR3 length: 15 residues. Per germline, CDR1 SGHRS and CDR2 YFSETQ. J lost 2 bases, V lost 3 bases, and 5 bases had no gene match. The CDR3 DNA reads TGCGCCAGCAGCTCGGGACTAGAAAACACAGATACGCAGTATTTT. Its translation: CASSSGLENTDTQYF. Supplemented by reference TRBV5-1 and TRBJ2-3, the full variable domain reads KAGVTQTPRYLIKTRGQQVTLSCSPISGHRSVSWYQQTPGQGLQFLFEYFSETQRNKGNFPGRFSGRQFSNSRSEMNVSTLELGDSALYLCASSSGLENTDTQYFGPGTRLTVL.